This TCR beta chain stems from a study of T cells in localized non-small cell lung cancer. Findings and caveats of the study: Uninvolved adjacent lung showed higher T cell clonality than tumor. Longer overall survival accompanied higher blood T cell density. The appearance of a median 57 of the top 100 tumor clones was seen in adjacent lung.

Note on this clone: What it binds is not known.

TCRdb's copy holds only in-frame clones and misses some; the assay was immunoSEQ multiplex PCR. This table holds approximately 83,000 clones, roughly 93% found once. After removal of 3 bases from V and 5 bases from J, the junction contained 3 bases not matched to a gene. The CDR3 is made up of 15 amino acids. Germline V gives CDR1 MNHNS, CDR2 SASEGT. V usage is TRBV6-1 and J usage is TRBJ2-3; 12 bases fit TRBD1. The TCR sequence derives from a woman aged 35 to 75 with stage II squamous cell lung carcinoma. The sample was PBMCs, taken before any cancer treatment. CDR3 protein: CASSEGTGGGDTQYF. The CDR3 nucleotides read TGTGCCAGCAGTGAGGGGACAGGGGGCGGAGATACGCAGTATTTT.